This T cell receptor beta chain came from a study of blood T cell repertoires in COVID-19 (dated by TCRdb to 2019 to 2021). Regarding the study in general: Collaborator samples came from the United States, Italy and Spain and covered acute and convalescent phases of COVID-19. The repertoires were released in a freely available public database intended as a resource for research on the immune response to SARS-CoV-2. Sample metadata almost always included a de-identified subject ID, COVID-19 status, age in years and sex. HLA class I and class II types, where available, came from metadata supplied by the sample provider rather than from assay-based typing. Deeply sampled blood TCRbeta repertoires from subjects exposed to, actively infected with, or recovered from COVID-19 were included in the dataset. The material from the prospective study consisted of cDNA or gDNA derived from T cells, B-cell-depleted T cells, or PBMCs. The samples were drawn from the first 160 participants of the ongoing ImmuneRACE study and from 1,254 subjects provided by 6 global collaborators. Broad study findings and their caveats: The quantity of clinical and demographic metadata differed by source and by participant and was supplied without curation.

As concerns this clone: Its cognate antigen has yet to be identified. No much larger clone exists at a distance of one base, and base qualities are not known.

Whole blood was collected in K2EDTA tubes by collaborating institutions according to the institutions' own protocols. For TCRbeta analysis, collaborator samples were shipped as frozen whole blood, as isolated PBMCs, or as DNA extracted from either sample type. TCRbeta CDR3 regions were amplified from genomic DNA by means of the immunoSEQ Assay, a bias-controlled multiplex PCR. In the paper's pipeline: Nucleated cell counts per sample were estimated from amplification of reference gene primers within the assay. Sequence reads were collapsed and filtered to measure the absolute abundance of every unique TCRbeta CDR3 rearrangement. Productive Simpson clonality was computed per sample as the square root of Simpson's diversity index over productive rearrangements. TCRdb re-hosts the immuneACCESS table, in-frame sequences only. Its copies lack some clones; in the studies checked, an unresolved V gene accounts for under half of them, and the cause for the rest is not known. From that table come the V and J calls and clone size; the DNA was used to work out D and trimming. This sample holds more than 65,000 clones; roughly 87% were observed only once. In total, the top ten clones hold 6.6% of the sample.

The sequencing sample was made of peripheral blood. This clonotype was sampled from a middle-aged man with active COVID-19.

The CDR3 here reads CAWSVQGGVYGYTF. At the DNA level, the sequence is TGTGCCTGGAGTGTACAGGGCGGCGTCTATGGCTACACCTTC. Recombination connected TRBV30 to TRBJ1-2; tentative D gene TRBD1, with 6 bases matching. V loses 0 bases of germline sequence and J loses 4 bases, and the interval between the two ends is 12 bases. From the germline V gene (reference sequence), CDR1 is GTSNPN and CDR2 is SVGIG. Inclusive of the bounding cysteine and phenylalanine, the CDR3 is 14 residues long. Left in the record is the CDR3 DNA by itself, 42 bases read in frame from the first base.